This is a list of T cell receptor beta chains from one sample in a study of blood T cell repertoires in COVID-19. The repertoire was sequenced with immunoSEQ multiplex PCR; TCRdb's copy has only in-frame clones and lacks some. The table shows about 170,000 clones, with about 86% occurring only once. Sequencing used peripheral blood. All receptors derive from a man between 65 and 85 years old with active or convalescent COVID-19. CDR3s include the opening cysteine and the closing phenylalanine or tryptophan. A D gene is named only where the DNA matches it firmly.

v_call,d_call,j_call,cdr3_aa,cdr3_nt
TRBV5-1,.,TRBJ1-5,CASSLQGREPQHF,TGCGCCAGCAGCTTGCAGGGGAGGGAGCCCCAGCATTTT
TRBV2,.,TRBJ1-3,CASSASSGNTIYF,TGTGCCAGCAGTGCCAGCTCTGGAAACACCATATATTTT
TRBV12-3/TRBV12-4,TRBD1,TRBJ2-2,CASRDRVYGELFF,TGTGCCAGCAGGGACAGGGTTTACGGGGAGCTGTTTTTT
TRBV4-3,TRBD1,TRBJ1-1,CASSQDGLGQGYLNTEAFF,TGCGCCAGCAGCCAAGATGGGCTAGGACAGGGGTATTTGAACACTGAAGCTTTCTTT
TRBV2,.,TRBJ2-1,CASGGSTGSYNEQFF,TGTGCCAGCGGCGGTTCGACAGGCTCCTACAATGAGCAGTTCTTC
TRBV29-1,.,TRBJ1-2,CSVEVPGSNYGYTF,TGCAGCGTTGAAGTTCCGGGGAGTAACTATGGCTACACCTTC
TRBV18,.,TRBJ2-5,CASSRGSEGETQYF,TGTGCCAGCTCTCGCGGCTCAGAGGGCGAGACCCAGTACTTC
TRBV5-1,TRBD2,TRBJ2-4,CASSLFSGGAIEDIQYF,TGCGCCAGCAGCTTGTTTAGCGGGGGGGCTATCGAGGACATTCAGTACTTC
TRBV18,.,TRBJ2-1,CASSRLQGGEQFF,TGTGCCAGCTCCCGGCTACAGGGCGGTGAGCAGTTCTTC
TRBV10-3,.,TRBJ1-5,CAISEPGGNQPQHF,TGTGCCATCAGTGAGCCAGGGGGCAATCAGCCCCAGCATTTT
TRBV6-1,.,TRBJ2-4,CASSEGDNPLGKNIQYF,TGTGCCAGCAGTGAAGGGGACAACCCATTGGGAAAAAACATTCAGTACTTC
TRBV5-1,TRBD1,TRBJ1-2,CASSQGQGRGYTF,TGCGCCAGCAGCCAGGGACAGGGACGTGGCTACACCTTC
TRBV29-1,TRBD2,TRBJ2-3,CSVLPRLAATDTQYF,TGCAGCGTTCTTCCCAGACTAGCGGCGACAGATACGCAGTATTTT
TRBV7-6,TRBD1,TRBJ1-1,CASSLGHRGAEAFF,TGTGCCAGCAGCTTAGGGCACAGGGGCGCTGAAGCTTTCTTT
TRBV6-5,TRBD1,TRBJ2-7,CASSFRTGGEQYF,TGTGCCAGCAGTTTTCGGACAGGGGGCGAGCAGTACTTC
TRBV4-3,TRBD2,TRBJ2-7,CASSRSTPSGTTYEQYF,TGCGCCAGCAGCCGCTCGACCCCTAGCGGGACTACCTACGAGCAGTACTTC
TRBV6-2/TRBV6-3,.,TRBJ2-7,CASSSGSYEQYF,TGTGCCAGCAGTAGCGGCTCCTACGAGCAGTACTTC